This record looks at one T cell receptor (beta chain) sequence and its context. The antigen is unknown. The data derive from a study of shared clonotypes between healthy human individuals. General observations from the study: Larger richness was generally estimated for naive than memory subsets.

This CDR3 contains 18 residues. Trimming removed 3 bases at V and 2 bases at J, with 20 bases between. Per germline, CDR1 KGHSH and CDR2 LQKENI. Some clones are missing from TCRdb's copy, which holds only in-frame ones; the method was immunoSEQ multiplex PCR. The table has 2.3 million or so clones, 93% seen once. The sequenced material came from naive CD4+ T cells from PBMCs. Subset here: CD45RA+ positively selected. This sequence was found in a man between 18 and 35 years old in good health. Some clones in this sample may be carry-over from other donors' samples. The genes are TRBV18 and TRBJ1-3, with D possibly being TRBD1 (6 bases). The chain's CDR3 is CASSPRQEKAGAGNTIYF. The CDR3 DNA reads TGTGCCAGCTCACCGAGACAGGAGAAAGCCGGAGCTGGAAACACCATATATTTT.